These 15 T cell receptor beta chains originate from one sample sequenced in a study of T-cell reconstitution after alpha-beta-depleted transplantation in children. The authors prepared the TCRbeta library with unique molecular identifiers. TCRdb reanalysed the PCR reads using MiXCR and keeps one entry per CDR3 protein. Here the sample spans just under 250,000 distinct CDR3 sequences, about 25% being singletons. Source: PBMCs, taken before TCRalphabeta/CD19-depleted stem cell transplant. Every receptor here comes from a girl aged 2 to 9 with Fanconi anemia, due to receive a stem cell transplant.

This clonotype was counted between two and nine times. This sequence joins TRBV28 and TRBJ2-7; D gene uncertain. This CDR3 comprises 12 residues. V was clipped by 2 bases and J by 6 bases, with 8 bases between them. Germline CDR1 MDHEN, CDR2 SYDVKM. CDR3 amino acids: CASSLMASEQYF. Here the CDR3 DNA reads TGTGCCAGCAGTTTAATGGCTTCCGAGCAGTACTTC.

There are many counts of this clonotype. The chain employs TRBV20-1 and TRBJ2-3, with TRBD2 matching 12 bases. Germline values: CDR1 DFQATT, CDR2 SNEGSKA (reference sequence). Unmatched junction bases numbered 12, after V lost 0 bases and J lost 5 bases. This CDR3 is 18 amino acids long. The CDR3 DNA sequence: TGCAGTGCTAGAGACCCTATTACTAGCGGGGGGTATGGAGATACGCAGTATTTT. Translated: CSARDPITSGGYGDTQYF.

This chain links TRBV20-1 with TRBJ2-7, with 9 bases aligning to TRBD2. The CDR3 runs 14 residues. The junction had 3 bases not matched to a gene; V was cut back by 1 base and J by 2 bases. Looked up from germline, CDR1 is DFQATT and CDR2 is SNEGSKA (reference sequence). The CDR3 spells CSARAAGGPYEQYF. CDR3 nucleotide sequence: TGCAGTGCTAGAGCGGCGGGAGGGCCCTACGAGCAGTACTTC.

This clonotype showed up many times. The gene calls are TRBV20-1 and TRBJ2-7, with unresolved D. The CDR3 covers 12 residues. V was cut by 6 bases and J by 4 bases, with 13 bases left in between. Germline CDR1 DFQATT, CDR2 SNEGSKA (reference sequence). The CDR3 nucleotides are TGCAGTGCCGGCCGAGAAAGGTACGAGCAGTACTTC. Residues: CSAGRERYEQYF.

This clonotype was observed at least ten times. The CDR3 loop reads CAIRRQGAGETQYF. In DNA form, the CDR3 reads TGTGCCATCCGACGACAGGGGGCGGGGGAGACCCAGTACTTC. The V gene is TRBV10-3, the J gene TRBJ2-5; TRBD1 matches 10 bases. CDR1 and CDR2 (germline): ENHRY, SYGVKD. V lost 8 bases to trimming and J lost 5 bases; unmatched junction nucleotides: 8. The CDR3 sequence is 14 residues long.

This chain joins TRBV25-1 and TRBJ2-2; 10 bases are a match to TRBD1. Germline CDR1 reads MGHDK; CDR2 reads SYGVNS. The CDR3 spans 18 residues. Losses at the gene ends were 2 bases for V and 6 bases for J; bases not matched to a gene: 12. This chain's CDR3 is CASSELSPGQGTSGELFF. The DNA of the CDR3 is TGTGCCAGCAGTGAACTATCCCCGGGACAGGGGACATCCGGGGAGCTGTTTTTT.

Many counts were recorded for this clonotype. The CDR3 protein is CASSQRQGRSYEQYF. The CDR3 DNA reads as TGTGCCAGCAGCCAACGACAGGGTAGGTCCTACGAGCAGTACTTC. The chain has TRBV4-2 and TRBJ2-7; 7 bases match TRBD1. In germline, CDR1 is LGHNA, CDR2 YNFKEQ. V lost 2 bases and J lost 1; bases outside the gene matches: 5. The CDR3 is 15 residues long.

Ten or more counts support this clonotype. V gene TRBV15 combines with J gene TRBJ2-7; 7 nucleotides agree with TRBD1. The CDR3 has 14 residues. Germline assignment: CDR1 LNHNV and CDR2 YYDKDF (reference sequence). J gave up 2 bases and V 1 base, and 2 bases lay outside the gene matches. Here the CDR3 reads CATSRGTGAYEQYF. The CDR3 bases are TGTGCCACCAGCAGAGGGACAGGAGCCTACGAGCAGTACTTC.

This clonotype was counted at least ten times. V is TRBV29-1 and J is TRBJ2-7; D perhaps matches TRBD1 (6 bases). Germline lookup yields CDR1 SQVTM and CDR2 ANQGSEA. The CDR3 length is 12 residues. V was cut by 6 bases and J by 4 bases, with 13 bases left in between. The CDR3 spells CSVEGHMYEQYF. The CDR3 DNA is TGCAGCGTCGAGGGACATATGTACGAGCAGTACTTC.

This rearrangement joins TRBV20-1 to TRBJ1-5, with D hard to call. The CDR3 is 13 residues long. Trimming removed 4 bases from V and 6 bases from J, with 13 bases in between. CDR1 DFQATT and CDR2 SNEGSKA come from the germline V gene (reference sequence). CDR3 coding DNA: TGCAGTGCTAATCTTCCGGGGATTCAGCCCCAGCATTTT. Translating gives CSANLPGIQPQHF.

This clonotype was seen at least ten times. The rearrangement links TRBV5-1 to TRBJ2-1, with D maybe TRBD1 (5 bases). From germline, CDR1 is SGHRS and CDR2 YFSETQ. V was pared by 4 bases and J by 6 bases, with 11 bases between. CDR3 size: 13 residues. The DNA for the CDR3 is TGCGCCAGCAGCATCAGACAGCTCAATGAGCAGTTCTTC. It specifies CASSIRQLNEQFF.

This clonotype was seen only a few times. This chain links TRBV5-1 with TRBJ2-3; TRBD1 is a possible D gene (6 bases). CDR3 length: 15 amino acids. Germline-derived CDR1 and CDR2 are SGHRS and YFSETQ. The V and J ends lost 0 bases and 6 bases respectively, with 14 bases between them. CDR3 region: CASSLAVQGSDTQYF. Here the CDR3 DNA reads TGCGCCAGCAGCTTGGCCGTCCAGGGGAGCGATACGCAGTATTTT. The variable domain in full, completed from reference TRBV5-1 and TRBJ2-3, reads KAGVTQTPRYLIKTRGQQVTLSCSPISGHRSVSWYQQTPGQGLQFLFEYFSETQRNKGNFPGRFSGRQFSNSRSEMNVSTLELGDSALYLCASSLAVQGSDTQYFGPGTRLTVL.

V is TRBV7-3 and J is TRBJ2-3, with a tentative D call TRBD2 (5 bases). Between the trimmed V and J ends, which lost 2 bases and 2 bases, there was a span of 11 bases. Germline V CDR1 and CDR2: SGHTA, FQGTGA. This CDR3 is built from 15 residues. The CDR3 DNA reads TGTGCCAGCAGCTTACGGGGTTCGGCCACAGATACGCAGTATTTT. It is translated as CASSLRGSATDTQYF.

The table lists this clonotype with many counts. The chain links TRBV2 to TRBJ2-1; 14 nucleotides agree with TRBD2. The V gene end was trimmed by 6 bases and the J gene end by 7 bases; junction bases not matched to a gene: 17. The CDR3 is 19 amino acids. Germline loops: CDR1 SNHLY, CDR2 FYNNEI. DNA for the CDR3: TGTGCCAGCAGCGACCTTACCGGGACTAGCGGGAGTAGGGTGAATGAGCAGTTCTTC. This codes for CASSDLTGTSGSRVNEQFF.

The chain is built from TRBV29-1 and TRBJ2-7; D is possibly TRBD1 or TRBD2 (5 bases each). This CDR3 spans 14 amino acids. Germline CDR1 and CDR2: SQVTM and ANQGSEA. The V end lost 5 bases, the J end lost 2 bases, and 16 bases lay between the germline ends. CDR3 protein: CSVRETGTPYEQYF. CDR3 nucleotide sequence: TGCAGCGTTCGGGAAACAGGAACTCCCTACGAGCAGTACTTC.